This entry is about one TCR beta chain. Its specificity is unknown. The data were obtained in a study of shared clonotypes between healthy human individuals. The authors ran the assay at deep level. The table came from immunoSEQ multiplex PCR; TCRdb's copy has only in-frame clones and leaves some out. The sample contains hundreds of thousands of clones, around 96% of which appear only once. In the naive CD8 group, cells lacked CD45RO and were positively selected for CCR7, so terminally differentiated effector memory CD45RA+ cells were left out. Overall study findings and caveats: A handful of donors held approximately 5% of naive CD4 clonotypes in common.

This clonotype originated in a woman aged 25 to 45 in good health. The specimen was naive CD8+ T cells sorted from blood.

The CDR3 reads CASSLTSGNPSYEQYF. The CDR3, as DNA: TGTGCCAGCAGTTTGACTAGCGGGAATCCTTCCTACGAGCAGTACTTC. V usage is TRBV2 and J usage is TRBJ2-7; 11 bases are a match to TRBD2. Germline V gene sequence: CDR1 SNHLY, CDR2 FYNNEI. The CDR3 sequence is 16 residues long. With V trimmed by 5 bases and J by 1 base, 7 bases remained unmatched.